What follows is one TCR beta chain and its context. Its target is not known. The record originates from a study of cytomegalovirus exposure and HLA in healthy donors. On the study more broadly: Genetic ancestry analysis placed about 84% of the 398 donors that were genotyped in the Caucasian-associated cluster.

The study, taken as a whole, reports: The study labeled 164 TCR beta chains cytomegalovirus-associated.

The J segment lost 4 bases and the V segment lost 5 bases, leaving 6 bases of the junction unmatched. The CDR3 loop spans 15 amino acids. Germline assignment: CDR1 SEHNR and CDR2 FQNEAQ (reference sequence). In the PCR, 60 Vbeta and 13 Jbeta primers were used. Sequencing used immunoSEQ multiplex PCR; TCRdb keeps in-frame clones, though not all of them. The sample yields approximately 120,000 clones, 70% to 75% seen once. J is TRBJ2-3 and V is TRBV7-9, with TRBD1 matching 10 bases. The sequence derives from a man younger than 45 in good health and CMV-seronegative. Material: PBMCs. CDR3 in DNA: TGTGCCAGCAGCCCGGACAGGGGGGGGCCAGATACGCAGTATTTT. This encodes CASSPDRGGPDTQYF.